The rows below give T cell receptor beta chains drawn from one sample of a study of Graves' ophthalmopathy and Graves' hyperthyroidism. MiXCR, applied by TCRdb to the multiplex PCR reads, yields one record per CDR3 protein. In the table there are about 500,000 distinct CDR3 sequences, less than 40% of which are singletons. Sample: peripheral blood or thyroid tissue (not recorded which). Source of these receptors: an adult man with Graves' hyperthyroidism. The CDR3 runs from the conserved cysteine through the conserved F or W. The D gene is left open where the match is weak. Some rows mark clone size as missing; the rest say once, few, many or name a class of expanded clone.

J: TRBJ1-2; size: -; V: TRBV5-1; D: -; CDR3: CASSTSRGYEQDGYTF; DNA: TGCGCCAGCAGCACTTCCAGGGGATACGAGCAGGATGGCTACACCTTC
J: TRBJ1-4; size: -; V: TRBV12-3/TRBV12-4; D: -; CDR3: CASSYSMTATNEKLLF; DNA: TGTGCCAGCAGTTACTCGATGACAGCAACTAATGAAAAACTGCTTTTT
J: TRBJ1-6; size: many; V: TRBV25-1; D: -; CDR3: CASRGGINSPLHF; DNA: TGTGCCAGCAGGGGAGGTATCAATTCACCCCTCCACTTT
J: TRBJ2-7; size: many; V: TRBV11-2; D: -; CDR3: CASSQATYEQYF; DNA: TGTGCCAGCAGCCAAGCTACCTACGAGCAGTACTTC
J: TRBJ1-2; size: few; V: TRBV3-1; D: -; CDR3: CASSPGAVNYGYTF; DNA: TGTGCCAGCAGCCCAGGGGCCGTTAACTATGGCTACACCTTC
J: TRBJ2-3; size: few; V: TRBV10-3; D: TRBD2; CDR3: CAISTGTSGREDTQYF; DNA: TGTGCCATCAGCACCGGGACTAGCGGGAGGGAAGATACGCAGTATTTT
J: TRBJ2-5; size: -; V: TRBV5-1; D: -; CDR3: CASSLVPQGGQPQYF; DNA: TGCGCCAGCAGCTTGGTTCCCCAGGGAGGTCAGCCCCAGTACTTC
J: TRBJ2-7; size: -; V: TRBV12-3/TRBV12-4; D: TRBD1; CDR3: CASSGYRDRVDEQYF; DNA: TGTGCCAGCAGTGGCTACCGGGACAGGGTCGACGAGCAGTACTTC
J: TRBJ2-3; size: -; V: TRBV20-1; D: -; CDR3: CSRTGVIPDTQYF; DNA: TGCAGCCGGACTGGGGTAATCCCAGATACGCAGTATTTT
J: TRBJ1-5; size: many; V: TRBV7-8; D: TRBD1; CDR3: CASSSGQFNQPQHF; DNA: TGTGCCAGCAGCTCGGGACAGTTCAATCAGCCCCAGCATTTT
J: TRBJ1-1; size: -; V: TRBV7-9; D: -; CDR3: CASSLGRAGRVTEAFF; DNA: TGTGCCAGCAGCTTAGGCCGGGCAGGGCGGGTAACTGAAGCTTTCTTT
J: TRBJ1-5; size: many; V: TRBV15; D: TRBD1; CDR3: CATSSGDRANQPQHF; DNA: TGTGCCACCAGCAGCGGCGACAGGGCAAATCAGCCCCAGCATTTT
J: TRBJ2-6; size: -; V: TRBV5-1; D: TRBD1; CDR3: CASGLVGQGPPGANVPTF; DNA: TGCGCCAGCGGCTTGGTAGGACAGGGCCCACCTGGGGCCAACGTCCCGACTTTC
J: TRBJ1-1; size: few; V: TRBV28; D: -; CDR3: CASTQSGFQNTEAFF; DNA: TGTGCCAGCACTCAAAGTGGATTTCAGAACACTGAAGCTTTCTTT
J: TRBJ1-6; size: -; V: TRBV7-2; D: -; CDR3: CASSASVGREHSPLHF; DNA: TGTGCCAGCAGTGCATCGGTGGGCAGGGAACATTCACCCCTCCACTTT
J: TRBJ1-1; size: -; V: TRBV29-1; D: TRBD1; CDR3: CSVVRGLGTEAFF; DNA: TGCAGCGTTGTCAGGGGGCTGGGCACTGAAGCTTTCTTT
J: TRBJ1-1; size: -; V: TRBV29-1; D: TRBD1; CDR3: CSVVTGTGPEAFF; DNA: TGCAGCGTGGTGACCGGGACAGGTCCTGAAGCTTTCTTT
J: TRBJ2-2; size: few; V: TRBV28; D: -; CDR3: CASSLYGGSGELFF; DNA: TGTGCCAGCAGTTTATACGGGGGATCCGGGGAGCTGTTTTTT
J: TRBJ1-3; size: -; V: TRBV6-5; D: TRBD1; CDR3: CASSYSDRVSTIYF; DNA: TGTGCCAGCAGTTACTCGGACAGGGTTAGCACCATATATTTT
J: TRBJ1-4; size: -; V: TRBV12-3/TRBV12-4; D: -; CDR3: CASSQAGKLFF; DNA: TGTGCCAGCAGTCAGGCGGGAAAACTGTTTTTT
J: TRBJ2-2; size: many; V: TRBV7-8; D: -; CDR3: CASSSVTANTGELFF; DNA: TGTGCCAGCAGCTCCGTGACAGCGAACACCGGGGAGCTGTTTTTT
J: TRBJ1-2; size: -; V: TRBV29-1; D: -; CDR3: CSVDGAEGYTF; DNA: TGCAGCGTTGACGGGGCTGAAGGCTACACCTTC
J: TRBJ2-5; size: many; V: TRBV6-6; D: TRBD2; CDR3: CASSEAGGGIGETQYF; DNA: TGTGCCAGCAGTGAAGCCGGCGGGGGGATTGGAGAGACCCAGTACTTC